A selection of T cell receptor beta chains follows, all from one sample in a study of T-cell memory formation after mild COVID-19. One entry per CDR3 protein results from TCRdb running MiXCR on the 5' RACE reads. The sample carries hundreds of thousands of distinct CDR3 sequences, roughly 22% recorded once. Sequenced material: PBMCs or a T cell subset sorted from them (not recorded which). The receptors stem from an adult woman who had mild COVID-19 (a few samples of this study predate the infection). Cell type and time point are not known. The CDR3 runs from the conserved cysteine through the conserved F or W. A D gene is named only where the DNA matches it firmly. For some rows the clone size is stated as once, few or many, or as a class when expanded; others skip it.

abundance: few; v_gene: TRBV6-6; j_gene: TRBJ2-1; d_gene: TRBD1; CDR3nt: TGTGCCAGCAGGCCCGGCGGACAGGGGGGGTGGGAGCAGTTCTTC; CDR3aa: CASRPGGQGGWEQFF
abundance: NA; v_gene: TRBV27; j_gene: TRBJ2-3; d_gene: NA; CDR3nt: TGTGCCAGCAGTTTACTAGGTTGGGCAGATACGCAGTATTTT; CDR3aa: CASSLLGWADTQYF
abundance: NA; v_gene: TRBV18; j_gene: TRBJ1-5; d_gene: NA; CDR3nt: TGTGCCAGCTCACCAGACAGGTGGAATCAGCCCCAGCATTTT; CDR3aa: CASSPDRWNQPQHF
abundance: many; v_gene: TRBV7-9; j_gene: TRBJ2-3; d_gene: NA; CDR3nt: TGTGCCAGCAGCTTAGCGGTGGGGAACACAGATACGCAGTATTTT; CDR3aa: CASSLAVGNTDTQYF
abundance: NA; v_gene: TRBV7-9; j_gene: TRBJ1-1; d_gene: NA; CDR3nt: TGTGCCAGCAGCTTAAGGGGCGGAGGGGCGCGGAGAAGGAACACTGAAGCTTTCTTT; CDR3aa: CASSLRGGGARRRNTEAFF
abundance: NA; v_gene: TRBV30; j_gene: TRBJ1-1; d_gene: NA; CDR3nt: TGTGCCTGGAGTAGGGCACAGAACACTGAAGCTTTCTTT; CDR3aa: CAWSRAQNTEAFF
abundance: NA; v_gene: TRBV15; j_gene: TRBJ2-7; d_gene: NA; CDR3nt: TGTGCCCCCTCCAGTAAGGGCTACGAGCAGTACTTC; CDR3aa: CAPSSKGYEQYF
abundance: NA; v_gene: TRBV3-1; j_gene: TRBJ1-6; d_gene: NA; CDR3nt: TGTGCCAGCCAAGTAGGGGGAGGATCACCCCTCCACTTT; CDR3aa: CASQVGGGSPLHF
abundance: NA; v_gene: TRBV6-1; j_gene: TRBJ2-7; d_gene: NA; CDR3nt: TGTGCCAGCCGTGCGCAGGCGTTCTACGAGCAGTACTTC; CDR3aa: CASRAQAFYEQYF
abundance: few; v_gene: TRBV29-1; j_gene: TRBJ1-2; d_gene: NA; CDR3nt: TGCAGCGTTGGTGGACAGACTAACGTCTACACCTTC; CDR3aa: CSVGGQTNVYTF
abundance: few; v_gene: TRBV15; j_gene: TRBJ2-7; d_gene: NA; CDR3nt: TGTGCCACCAGCAGAGAGGCAGCTTCCTACGAGCAGTACTTC; CDR3aa: CATSREAASYEQYF
abundance: few; v_gene: TRBV5-1; j_gene: TRBJ2-5; d_gene: NA; CDR3nt: TGCGCCAGCAGCGAGGGCGCGAGAGAGACCCAGTACTTC; CDR3aa: CASSEGARETQYF
abundance: few; v_gene: TRBV12-3/TRBV12-4; j_gene: TRBJ1-2; d_gene: NA; CDR3nt: TGTGCCAGCAGTTTGGGTTTGGGGTATGGCTACACCTTC; CDR3aa: CASSLGLGYGYTF
abundance: NA; v_gene: TRBV12-3/TRBV12-4; j_gene: TRBJ2-1; d_gene: TRBD2; CDR3nt: TGTGCCAGCAGTTTTTATAGCGGGGGGGCCTCCTACAATGAGCAGTTCTTC; CDR3aa: CASSFYSGGASYNEQFF
abundance: NA; v_gene: TRBV4-3; j_gene: TRBJ2-7; d_gene: TRBD1; CDR3nt: TGCGCCAGCAGCCAAGATCGTCACAGGGGATACGGGCAGTACTTC; CDR3aa: CASSQDRHRGYGQYF
abundance: NA; v_gene: TRBV7-9; j_gene: TRBJ2-1; d_gene: NA; CDR3nt: TGTGCCAGCAGCCCCCCGTACGGTGAGCAGTTCTTC; CDR3aa: CASSPPYGEQFF
abundance: NA; v_gene: TRBV5-6; j_gene: TRBJ2-5; d_gene: TRBD2; CDR3nt: TGTGCCAGCAGCACGCCGGGACTAGCGTACCAAGAGACCCAGTACTTC; CDR3aa: CASSTPGLAYQETQYF
abundance: NA; v_gene: TRBV7-9; j_gene: TRBJ2-1; d_gene: NA; CDR3nt: TGTGCCAGCGCCCATAATGAGCAGTTCTTC; CDR3aa: CASAHNEQFF
abundance: NA; v_gene: TRBV5-1; j_gene: TRBJ1-1; d_gene: NA; CDR3nt: TGCGCCAGCAGCTCGGGACCGTCGAACACTGAAGCTTTCTTT; CDR3aa: CASSSGPSNTEAFF
abundance: few; v_gene: TRBV4-1; j_gene: TRBJ1-1; d_gene: NA; CDR3nt: TGCGCCAGCAGCCAAGATGGGTTAGGGGCCACTGAAGCTTTCTTT; CDR3aa: CASSQDGLGATEAFF
abundance: NA; v_gene: TRBV29-1; j_gene: TRBJ1-2; d_gene: TRBD1; CDR3nt: TGCAGCGTTCGATTACCGGGACAGGGCCCCTATGGCTACACCTTC; CDR3aa: CSVRLPGQGPYGYTF
abundance: few; v_gene: TRBV20-1; j_gene: TRBJ1-5; d_gene: NA; CDR3nt: TGCAGTGCTGAAAAATGGGACCCCATTTGGAATCAGCCCCAGCATTTT; CDR3aa: CSAEKWDPIWNQPQHF
abundance: NA; v_gene: TRBV29-1; j_gene: TRBJ1-2; d_gene: NA; CDR3nt: TGCAGCGTTGAAGATGGGAAGGGGGGTTCCGGGCCCTACACCTTC; CDR3aa: CSVEDGKGGSGPYTF
abundance: few; v_gene: TRBV5-1; j_gene: TRBJ1-1; d_gene: NA; CDR3nt: TGCGCCAGCAGCTTGGAAATAGCGAACACTGAAGCTTTCTTT; CDR3aa: CASSLEIANTEAFF
abundance: many; v_gene: TRBV5-4; j_gene: TRBJ2-1; d_gene: TRBD2; CDR3nt: TGTGCCAGCAGCCTCTCCGGCAAGACTAGCGGGGGTCTAAATGAGCAGTTCTTC; CDR3aa: CASSLSGKTSGGLNEQFF
abundance: many; v_gene: TRBV12-3/TRBV12-4; j_gene: TRBJ2-7; d_gene: NA; CDR3nt: TGCGCCAGCAGCTTCGGCTCCTACGAGCAGTACTTC; CDR3aa: CASSFGSYEQYF
abundance: NA; v_gene: TRBV24-1; j_gene: TRBJ2-7; d_gene: NA; CDR3nt: TGTGCCACCAGTGATTCCCATTCCCTCTCCTACGAGCAGTACTTC; CDR3aa: CATSDSHSLSYEQYF
abundance: medium-sized; v_gene: TRBV7-2; j_gene: TRBJ2-7; d_gene: TRBD1; CDR3nt: TGTGCCAGCAGGTCTACCGGGACAGACGCCTACGAGCAGTACTTC; CDR3aa: CASRSTGTDAYEQYF
abundance: few; v_gene: TRBV4-2; j_gene: TRBJ2-1; d_gene: TRBD2; CDR3nt: TGTGCCAGCAGCCAAAAAGGACTAGCCGTGCAGTTCTTC; CDR3aa: CASSQKGLAVQFF
abundance: few; v_gene: TRBV6-5; j_gene: TRBJ1-1; d_gene: NA; CDR3nt: TGTGCCAGCAGTTACTTGGGGACGAGAAAGAACACTGAAGCTTTCTTT; CDR3aa: CASSYLGTRKNTEAFF
abundance: few; v_gene: TRBV6-5; j_gene: TRBJ2-3; d_gene: TRBD1; CDR3nt: TGTGCCAGCAGTCCCAACAGGGGGACCACAGATACGCAGTATTTT; CDR3aa: CASSPNRGTTDTQYF
abundance: NA; v_gene: TRBV20-1; j_gene: TRBJ2-3; d_gene: NA; CDR3nt: TGCAGTGCTAGAGAAGGGGATAACACAGATACGCAGTATTTT; CDR3aa: CSAREGDNTDTQYF
abundance: NA; v_gene: TRBV6-1; j_gene: TRBJ1-2; d_gene: NA; CDR3nt: TGTGCCAGCAGGTCCGGGACGGTCTATGGCTACACCTTC; CDR3aa: CASRSGTVYGYTF
abundance: NA; v_gene: TRBV5-1; j_gene: TRBJ2-5; d_gene: NA; CDR3nt: TGCGCCAGCAGCTTCTATAGCGGTGGAGAGACCCAGTACTTC; CDR3aa: CASSFYSGGETQYF
abundance: few; v_gene: TRBV7-9; j_gene: TRBJ2-5; d_gene: NA; CDR3nt: TGTGCCAGCAGCCTAAACCCCGGGTCTGAAGCCGCCCAGTACTTC; CDR3aa: CASSLNPGSEAAQYF